Following are 11 T cell receptor beta chains from one sample sequenced in a study of CD8+ T cells in alopecia areata. cDNA reverse transcribed from extracted RNA served as the sequencing template. Repertoires were generated with immunoSEQ multiplex PCR, while TCRdb's copy carries only in-frame clones and drops some. Of some 210,000 clones in the sample, approximately 72% were seen once. Treatment described: oral pan-JAK inhibitor, 5-10 mg twice daily. The sample was CD4+ T cells sorted from blood, taken at approximately week 45, from a patient treated with tofacitinib. These receptors were taken from a human donor with alopecia areata.

This chain uses TRBV30 with TRBJ1-1; D uncertain. The CDR3 sequence is 13 residues long. The ends were cut back, 4 bases at V and 1 base at J, with 10 bases in the middle. Germline CDR1 and CDR2: GTSNPN and SVGIG (reference sequence). The CDR3 here is CAWTLGRNTEAFF. CDR3 DNA sequence: TGTGCCTGGACTCTGGGGAGGAACACTGAAGCTTTCTTT.

As regards this clone: Other DNA variants within this sample encode the same CDR3. This chain connects TRBV9 to TRBJ1-1; no firm D call. Trimming pared 0 bases from V and 4 bases from J, leaving 10 bases between. Germline CDR1 is SGDLS and CDR2 is YYNGEE. This CDR3 region has 14 residues. The CDR3 loop is CASSVEGVSTEAFF. The CDR3 DNA reads as TGTGCCAGCAGCGTAGAGGGCGTGAGCACTGAAGCTTTCTTT.

Details on this clone: Other DNA sequences in this specimen translate into the identical CDR3. The chain recombines TRBV5-1 with TRBJ2-3; tentative D call: TRBD2 (6 bases). The germline V gene encodes CDR1 SGHRS and CDR2 YFSETQ. This CDR3 spans 15 amino acids. Trimming shortened V by 1 base and J by 2 bases, and 11 bases separated the two germline ends. The CDR3 DNA is TGCGCCAGCAGCTTGAGAGGGACTTACACAGATACGCAGTATTTT. It is translated as CASSLRGTYTDTQYF.

The J gene is TRBJ2-5, the V gene TRBV10-2, with a possible D match to TRBD1 (5 bases). Trimming cost V 5 bases and J 5 bases, with 15 bases left between them. Germline V CDR1 and CDR2: WSHSY, SAAADI. The CDR3 loop spans 14 amino acids. CDR3: CASSPAGLMETQYF. The CDR3 region has the DNA TGCGCCAGCAGTCCCGCAGGGCTCATGGAGACCCAGTACTTC.

V usage is TRBV7-9 and J usage is TRBJ2-7; 7 bases agree with TRBD2. The CDR3 extends over 14 amino acids. CDR1 and CDR2 from the germline V gene are SEHNR and FQNEAQ (reference sequence). With V trimmed by 2 bases and J by 4 bases, 5 bases remained unmatched. CDR3 loop: CASSLQRGGYEQYF. CDR3 sequence (DNA): TGTGCCAGCAGCTTACAGCGGGGTGGATACGAGCAGTACTTC.

This chain connects TRBV29-1 to TRBJ1-1; tentative D call: TRBD1 (6 bases). Trimming took off 7 bases at V and 5 bases at J, with 17 bases between the two ends. Germline lookup yields CDR1 SQVTM and CDR2 ANQGSEA. This CDR3 comprises 13 residues. The CDR3 spells CSADERGVTEAFF. CDR3 in DNA: TGCAGCGCGGACGAGAGGGGGGTTACTGAAGCTTTCTTT.

CDR3 sequence: CASSSEGAGDSPLHF. In nucleotides, the CDR3 is TGTGCCAGCAGTTCAGAGGGGGCTGGGGATTCACCCCTCCACTTT. The chain is built from TRBV27 and TRBJ1-6, with 7 bases that match TRBD1. Looked up from germline, CDR1 is MNHEY and CDR2 is SMNVEV (reference sequence). The CDR3 totals 15 residues. V shed 4 bases, J shed 8 bases, and the junction held 8 bases outside the gene matches.

This chain links TRBV4-3 with TRBJ2-2, with a tentative D call TRBD2 (7 bases). The CDR3 length is 16 residues. Germline CDR1 LGHNA, CDR2 YSLEER. The V end was cut by 0 bases, the J end by 4 bases, with 12 bases between. CDR3 protein: CASSQDGGQVTGELFF. DNA for the CDR3: TGCGCCAGCAGCCAAGACGGGGGGCAGGTCACCGGGGAGCTGTTTTTT.

The rearrangement joins TRBV19 to TRBJ1-5, with a tentative D call TRBD1 (5 bases). Germline lookup yields CDR1 LNHDA and CDR2 SQIVND (reference sequence). The CDR3 has 14 residues. Trimming removed 4 bases from V and 4 bases from J, with 11 bases in between. CDR3 sequence reads: CASSTGTPNQPQHF. The CDR3 bases are TGTGCCAGTAGTACCGGGACCCCTAATCAGCCCCAGCATTTT.

This rearrangement joins TRBV25-1 to TRBJ2-7; D gene uncertain. The germline gives CDR1 MGHDK, CDR2 SYGVNS. This CDR3 is 12 amino acids long. V dropped 3 bases and J dropped 5 bases, with 8 bases sitting between them. The DNA of the CDR3 is TGTGCCAGCAGTGACTTAGCTCACGAGCAGTACTTC. It encodes CASSDLAHEQYF.

This clone was found a few times. This sequence joins TRBV25-1 and TRBJ1-2; D might be TRBD1 (5 bases). The CDR3 has 12 amino acids. V lost 6 bases and J lost 4, with 9 bases in between. Germline-derived CDR1 and CDR2 are MGHDK and SYGVNS. This CDR3 reads CASRQDAYGYTF. CDR3 DNA sequence: TGTGCCAGCAGACAGGATGCCTATGGCTACACCTTC.